The next 30 T cell receptor beta chains were all read from a single sample in a study of metastatic and nonmetastatic thyroid tumors. TCRdb re-analyzed the PCR reads using MiXCR. In the table there are tens of thousands of clones, approximately 19% of which are singletons. All patients were treatment-naive before thyroid surgery. The source material was blood. The receptors were sampled from a female donor with papillary thyroid cancer or a benign thyroid nodule (not recorded which). Some clones in this sample may be carry-over from other donors' samples.

This clone has ten or more counts. J is TRBJ2-7 and V is TRBV7-9, with a weak D call TRBD1 (5 bases). Germline values: CDR1 SEHNR, CDR2 FQNEAQ (reference sequence). Trimming pared 1 base from V and 3 bases from J, leaving 7 bases between. CDR3 length equals 13 residues. The DNA for the CDR3 is TGTGCCAGCAGCTTAGGGACAAACTACGAGCAGTACTTC. It codes for CASSLGTNYEQYF.

This clone appeared many times. The J gene is TRBJ2-5, the V gene TRBV11-2; no clear D gene. This CDR3 comprises 12 residues. The V gene lost 4 bases and the J gene lost 7 bases, with 10 bases spanning the gap. The V gene's germline CDR1 is SGHAT and CDR2 FQNNGV. CDR3 in DNA: TGTGCCAGCAGCTCCTCCCGTGGGACCCAGTACTTC. This sequence encodes CASSSSRGTQYF.

This clone was counted many times. This sequence joins TRBV5-5 and TRBJ1-2, with D possibly matching TRBD1 (6 bases). The CDR3 runs 16 residues. Trimming took off 0 bases at V and 7 bases at J, with 19 bases between the two ends. Germline V lookup: CDR1 SGHKS, CDR2 YYEKEE (reference sequence). The CDR3 DNA reads TGTGCCAGCAGCTTGGTAGTTGGGGGGCCCCGGGCTGGCTACACCTTC. Its translation is CASSLVVGGPRAGYTF.

This clone showed up many times. This sequence joins TRBV12-3 or TRBV12-4 and TRBJ1-5, with D perhaps TRBD1 (6 bases). This CDR3 is 13 amino acids long. V shed 6 bases and J shed 1 base, with 7 bases lying between them. In nucleotides, the CDR3 is TGTGCCAGCAGAGGACAGAGCAATCAGCCCCAGCATTTT. It specifies CASRGQSNQPQHF.

Many counts were recorded for this clone. This chain connects TRBV6-1 to TRBJ1-1; TRBD1 matches at 7 bases. The trim removed 6 bases at V and 1 base at J, leaving 14 bases unmatched. The germline CDR1 and CDR2 sequences are MNHNS and SASEGT. The CDR3 has 17 amino acids. The CDR3 reads CASSELIQGPTNTEAFF. The CDR3 DNA is TGTGCCAGCAGCGAACTAATACAGGGGCCGACGAACACTGAAGCTTTCTTT.

The chain is built from TRBV5-1 and TRBJ2-3, with D maybe TRBD2 (6 bases). Germline CDR1 is SGHRS and CDR2 is YFSETQ. The V and J ends lost 2 bases and 0 bases respectively, with 13 bases between them. The CDR3 has 16 amino acids. The CDR3 region has the DNA TGCGCCAGCAGCTTCCCCGGGACTTCTAGCACAGATACGCAGTATTTT. Residues: CASSFPGTSSTDTQYF.

A few counts support this clone. The chain couples TRBV6-1 to TRBJ2-5; 8 nucleotides agree with TRBD1. Trimming cost V 8 bases and J 2 bases; bases outside gene matches: 4. Germline V gene data show CDR1 as MNHNS and CDR2 as SASEGT. This CDR3 has 13 amino acids. In nucleotides, the CDR3 is TGTGCCAGCCAGGACAGGGCTCAAGAGACCCAGTACTTC. Its protein is CASQDRAQETQYF.

There are many counts of this clone. CDR3 loop: CASSMQAGRGEKLFF. The CDR3 nucleotides read TGTGCCAGTAGTATGCAGGCGGGCAGAGGTGAAAAACTGTTTTTT. This chain uses TRBV19 with TRBJ1-4; D gene ambiguous. The V gene's germline CDR1 is LNHDA and CDR2 SQIVND (reference sequence). The V gene lost 3 bases and the J gene lost 7 bases, with 15 bases spanning the gap. CDR3 size: 15 residues.

This clone is classed as medium-sized. In DNA form, the CDR3 reads TGTGCCAGCAGTTACTCGGGAACAGGGGTCCACACTGAAGCTTTCTTT. Residues: CASSYSGTGVHTEAFF. This chain uses TRBV6-2 or TRBV6-3 with TRBJ1-1, with 7 nucleotides matching TRBD1. The CDR3 runs to 16 residues. Germline V gives CDR1 MNHEY, CDR2 SVGEGT. J lost 3 bases, V lost 0 bases, and 7 bases had no gene match.

The rearrangement links TRBV6-1 to TRBJ2-2; D ambiguous. The length of the CDR3 is 13 residues. Germline V gives CDR1 MNHNS, CDR2 SASEGT. V lost 8 bases, J lost 2 bases, and 9 bases lay in between. The CDR3 is CASGSVNTGELFF. Written as DNA, the CDR3 is TGTGCCAGCGGGTCGGTAAACACCGGGGAGCTGTTTTTT.

This clone was counted only a few times. CDR3 nucleotide sequence: TGTGCCAGCAGCAGAGACCGATCGGGGGAGCTGTTTTTT. Its translation is CASSRDRSGELFF. The V gene is TRBV2, the J gene TRBJ2-2; unclear D gene. The V gene lost 6 bases and the J gene lost 8 bases, with 13 bases spanning the gap. This CDR3 is built from 13 residues. The germline gives CDR1 SNHLY, CDR2 FYNNEI.

In this sample, this clone turned up many times. The chain recombines TRBV19 with TRBJ2-7, with D tentatively TRBD2 (5 bases). V lost 2 bases and J lost 3, with 14 bases in between. Germline V CDR1 and CDR2: LNHDA, SQIVND (reference sequence). There are 15 residues in the CDR3. CDR3 sequence reads: CASSIQSEGSYEQYF. The CDR3 DNA reads as TGTGCCAGTAGTATACAGTCTGAAGGGAGCTACGAGCAGTACTTC.

The J gene is TRBJ2-7, the V gene TRBV5-1, with D tentatively TRBD1 (6 bases). V was cut by 4 bases and J by 3 bases, with 14 bases left in between. There are 14 residues in the CDR3. Germline assignment: CDR1 SGHRS and CDR2 YFSETQ. The CDR3 region is CASSPRQDSYEQYF. For the CDR3, the DNA is TGCGCCAGCAGCCCTCGACAGGACAGCTACGAGCAGTACTTC.

Ten or more counts support this clone. The V gene is TRBV7-2, the J gene TRBJ1-2; unclear D gene. Germline V gene sequence: CDR1 SGHTA, CDR2 FQGNSA. The V end lost 5 bases, the J end lost 4 bases, and 8 bases lay between the germline ends. This CDR3 comprises 12 residues. The CDR3 sequence is CASSLSAYGYTF. CDR3 sequence (DNA): TGTGCCAGCAGCCTCTCCGCCTATGGCTACACCTTC.

This clone was detected ten times or more. The chain is built from TRBV4-3 and TRBJ2-2; no clear D. V dropped 3 bases and J dropped 6 bases, with 8 bases sitting between them. Germline lookup yields CDR1 LGHNA and CDR2 YSLEER. This CDR3 contains 13 residues. The CDR3 loop is CASSHLPAGELFF. The CDR3 bases are TGCGCCAGCAGCCACTTACCTGCCGGGGAGCTGTTTTTT.

This clone came up many times. V is TRBV20-1 and J is TRBJ2-1; 11 bases are shared with TRBD2. The CDR3 has 14 residues. Germline CDR1 is DFQATT and CDR2 is SNEGSKA (reference sequence). With V trimmed by 1 base and J by 4 bases, 0 bases remained unmatched. The CDR3 protein is CSARGLAGYNEQFF. The CDR3, as DNA: TGCAGTGCTAGAGGACTAGCGGGGTACAATGAGCAGTTCTTC.

The sample holds many counts of this clone. This chain joins TRBV6-1 and TRBJ1-1; TRBD1 is a possible D gene (5 bases). V was pared by 5 bases and J by 4 bases, with 17 bases between. The CDR3 is made up of 15 amino acids. The V gene's germline CDR1 is MNHNS and CDR2 SASEGT. CDR3 in DNA: TGTGCCAGCAGTCCTCTCCGGGGCCTGGGCACTGAAGCTTTCTTT. This encodes CASSPLRGLGTEAFF.

The V call is TRBV2, the J call TRBJ2-3, with D unresolved. CDR1 is SNHLY and CDR2 is FYNNEI in the germline V gene. The CDR3 totals 13 residues. The ends were cut back, 6 bases at V and 4 bases at J, with 11 bases in the middle. The CDR3 loop reads CASRMGKPDTQYF. The CDR3 coding sequence is TGTGCCAGCAGAATGGGGAAGCCAGATACGCAGTATTTT.

The sample holds many counts of this clone. This chain joins TRBV12-3 or TRBV12-4 and TRBJ2-3; D is undetermined. Trimming stripped 3 bases from V and 5 bases from J, with 6 bases between. This CDR3 is built from 12 residues. DNA of the CDR3: TGTGCCAGCAGTTTGTGGGGAGATACGCAGTATTTT. Translated, it gives CASSLWGDTQYF.

This clone was counted between two and nine times. This sequence joins TRBV6-5 and TRBJ2-2, with TRBD2 matching 11 bases. Germline trimming cut 2 bases from V and 7 bases from J; bases unmatched to any gene: 0. Germline V gene lookup returns CDR1 MNHEY and CDR2 SVGAGI. The CDR3 contains 14 residues. Written as DNA, the CDR3 is TGTGCCAGCAGTTACACTAGCGGGGGCGGGGAGCTGTTTTTT. Translation: CASSYTSGGGELFF.

This chain joins TRBV5-4 and TRBJ1-1; 7 nucleotides agree with TRBD1. Germline CDR1 reads SGHNT; CDR2 reads YYREEE (reference sequence). CDR3 size: 16 residues. With 4 bases clipped from V and 2 bases from J, the junction kept 11 bases outside the gene matches. The CDR3: CASSLPTGRGNTEAFF. DNA of the CDR3: TGTGCCAGCAGCCTACCGACAGGGCGAGGTAACACTGAAGCTTTCTTT.

In this sample, this clone turned up many times. The rearrangement uses TRBV25-1 and TRBJ2-3, with 7 bases identical to TRBD2. The V gene end was trimmed by 8 bases and the J gene end by 5 bases; junction bases not matched to a gene: 7. Germline values: CDR1 MGHDK, CDR2 SYGVNS. There are 13 residues in the CDR3. This CDR3 reads CASGMGRGDTQYF. The CDR3 bases are TGTGCCAGCGGCATGGGGAGGGGAGATACGCAGTATTTT. The whole variable domain, remainder taken from reference TRBV25-1 and TRBJ2-3, is EADIYQTPRYLVIGTGKKITLECSQTMGHDKMYWYQQDPGMELHLIHYSYGVNSTEKGDLSSESTVSRIRTEHFPLTLESARPSHTSQYLCASGMGRGDTQYFGPGTRLTVL.

This clone occurred a few times. This sequence joins TRBV6-1 and TRBJ1-1; possibly TRBD1 for D (5 bases). This CDR3 comprises 13 residues. The germline V gene has CDR1 MNHNS and CDR2 SASEGT. Trimming cost V 4 bases and J 7 bases, with 13 bases left between them. CDR3 DNA: TGTGCCAGCAGTGTTCCACCGGGGGATGAAGCTTTCTTT. Residues: CASSVPPGDEAFF.

The rearrangement uses TRBV6-1 and TRBJ2-7; 13 nucleotides match TRBD2. Germline CDR1 and CDR2: MNHNS and SASEGT. CDR3 length equals 13 residues. V lost 8 bases to trimming and J lost 5 bases; unmatched junction nucleotides: 3. For the CDR3, the DNA is TGTGCCAGCGGACTAGCGGGAGTTAACGAGCAGTACTTC. This encodes CASGLAGVNEQYF.

This clone was observed many times. The chain combines TRBV2 with TRBJ1-5; D ambiguous. Deletions cut 6 bases from V and 0 bases from J, with 12 bases between. CDR1 and CDR2 from the germline V gene are SNHLY and FYNNEI. The CDR3 sequence is 15 residues long. The CDR3 region has the DNA TGTGCCAGCAGCGCCATTGACAATAGCAATCAGCCCCAGCATTTT. Translation gives CASSAIDNSNQPQHF.

There are many counts of this clone. V is TRBV11-3 and J is TRBJ1-1; D gene uncertain. This CDR3 is built from 14 residues. The germline V gene encodes CDR1 SGHNT and CDR2 YENEEA. V dropped 3 bases and J dropped 0 bases, with 8 bases sitting between them. The CDR3 bases are TGTGCCAGCAGCTTCGGCAGGTTGAACACTGAAGCTTTCTTT. As protein: CASSFGRLNTEAFF.

This clone was picked up a small number of times. The genes are TRBV6-5 and TRBJ2-7; D not certain. Germline V gene sequence: CDR1 MNHEY, CDR2 SVGAGI. V was pared by 4 bases and J by 5 bases, with 12 bases between. The CDR3 consists of 13 residues. The chain's CDR3 is CASSLSPYNEQYF. For the CDR3, the DNA is TGTGCCAGCAGTTTGTCGCCCTACAACGAGCAGTACTTC.

This clone was observed many times. The chain combines TRBV12-3 or TRBV12-4 with TRBJ2-5; D not resolved. CDR3 length: 13 residues. V was cut by 6 bases and J by 4 bases, with 12 bases left in between. The CDR3 nucleotides read TGTGCCAGCAGCTACACCTTAGGAGAGACCCAGTACTTC. Translating gives CASSYTLGETQYF.

This clone was seen a few times. The chain has TRBV6-6 and TRBJ2-7, with D perhaps TRBD1 or TRBD2 (5 bases each). This CDR3 region has 14 residues. Looked up from germline, CDR1 is MNHNY and CDR2 is SVGAGI (reference sequence). Trimming took 2 bases from V and 0 from J, leaving 8 bases between them. CDR3 DNA: TGTGCCAGCAGTTACGGGACGAGCTCCTACGAGCAGTACTTC. Its translation is CASSYGTSSYEQYF.

This clone was seen at least ten times. This chain links TRBV6-2 or TRBV6-3 with TRBJ2-3; TRBD2 matches 11 bases. V shed 8 bases and J 1 base; nucleotides not matched to a gene: 2. Germline CDR1 MNHEY, CDR2 SVGEGT. The CDR3 length is 14 residues. Here the CDR3 reads CASQTSGGTDTQYF. CDR3 in DNA: TGTGCCAGCCAGACTAGCGGGGGCACAGATACGCAGTATTTT.